What follows describes a single T cell receptor (beta chain). CDR1 and CDR2 (germline): SGHTA, FQGNSA. CDR3 length: 15 residues. J gave up 5 bases and V 3 bases, and 7 bases lay outside the gene matches. This entry comes from a study of control samples from healthy donors and cancer patients. Measured with immunoSEQ multiplex PCR; TCRdb has only the in-frame clones, and not every one. The table includes roughly 120,000 clones, over 90% detected once. Sequences were obtained from blood. The chain couples TRBV7-2 to TRBJ1-5; 7 bases agree with TRBD1. This TCR was sampled from a man aged 25-45 years in good health. Written as DNA, the CDR3 is TGTGCCAGCAGCTTCAGAGGGGGCGGTGATCAGCCCCAGCATTTT. It translates to CASSFRGGGDQPQHF.